The T cell receptor beta chain under discussion was sequenced for a study of blood T cell repertoires in COVID-19. On the study more broadly: Sites across the United States, Italy and Spain contributed samples from acute and convalescent COVID-19. T cells, B-cell-depleted T cells, or PBMCs provided the cDNA or gDNA that served as material.

Germline V gene sequence: CDR1 SQVTM, CDR2 ANQGSEA. V trimming: 7 bases; J trimming: 4 bases; junction bases outside the gene matches: 5. CDR3 length: 14 amino acids. Authors' analysis steps: Estimates of nucleated cell counts were drawn from the amplification of reference gene primers. Only in-frame clones appear in the TCRdb table, and some are missing; sequencing was by immunoSEQ multiplex PCR. That table is the source of V, J and clone size, and D and trimming were worked out from the DNA. Of over 200,000 clones in the sample, under 90% are singletons; the top ten hold under 7%. This clone was counted once.

The TCR sequence derives from a man between 60 and 75 years old who had recovered from COVID-19. V usage is TRBV29-1 and J usage is TRBJ2-1; TRBD2 matches at 12 bases. The sample consisted of peripheral blood. CDR3 nucleotide sequence: TGCAGCGCCGATGGACTAGCGGGATACAATGAGCAGTTCTTC. It is translated as CSADGLAGYNEQFF.